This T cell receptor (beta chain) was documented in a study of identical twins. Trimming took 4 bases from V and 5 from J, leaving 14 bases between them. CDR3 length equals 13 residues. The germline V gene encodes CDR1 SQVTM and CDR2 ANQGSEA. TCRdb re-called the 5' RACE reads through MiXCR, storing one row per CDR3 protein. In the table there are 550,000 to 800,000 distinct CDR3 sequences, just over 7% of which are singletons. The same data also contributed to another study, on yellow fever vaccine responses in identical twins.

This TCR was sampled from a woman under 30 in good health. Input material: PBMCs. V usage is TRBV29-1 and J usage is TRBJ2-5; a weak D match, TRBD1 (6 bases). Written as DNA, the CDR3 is TGCAGCGTTGTTGGTCAGGGGCTGGAGACCCAGTACTTC. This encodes CSVVGQGLETQYF.